One sample yielded the 3 T cell receptor beta chains listed below, sequenced in a study of blood T cells in healthy people across ages. A second PCR, run for roughly 7 to 12 cycles, used a sample-barcoded 5' primer plus a J-beta primer mix. TCRdb reanalysed the 5' RACE reads using MiXCR and keeps one entry per CDR3 protein. The table includes under 1 million distinct CDR3 sequences, approximately 48% detected once. Sequenced input: blood. Every receptor here comes from a man aged 55 to 70 in good health.

This clonotype has at least ten counts. The chain uses TRBV4-3 and TRBJ2-1, with 10 positions matching TRBD2. With V trimmed by 0 bases and J by 9 bases, 8 bases remained unmatched. Germline CDR1 LGHNA, CDR2 YSLEER. The CDR3 spans 16 residues. This chain's CDR3 is CASSQEAASGGGEQFF. The CDR3 region has the DNA TGCGCCAGCAGCCAAGAGGCGGCTAGCGGGGGAGGTGAGCAGTTCTTC.

This clonotype was counted a few times. J is TRBJ2-6 and V is TRBV6-5; D call uncertain. This CDR3 has 15 residues. CDR1 is MNHEY and CDR2 is SVGAGI in the germline V gene. Trimming cost V 6 bases and J 1 base, with 10 bases left between them. The CDR3 loop reads CASSIMGSGANVLTF. CDR3 sequence (DNA): TGTGCCAGCAGCATAATGGGGTCTGGGGCCAACGTCCTGACTTTC.

This clonotype was recorded a few times. This chain connects TRBV12-3 or TRBV12-4 to TRBJ1-2; D gene unclear. Trimming pared 0 bases from V and 6 bases from J, leaving 11 bases between. The CDR3 covers 14 residues. CDR3 DNA: TGTGCCAGCAGTTTAGCTGAGGGTATGGATGGCTACACCTTC. Translated: CASSLAEGMDGYTF.